The rows below give T cell receptor beta chains drawn from one sample of a study of T cell repertoires in cytomegalovirus infection. TCRdb reprocessed the reads with MiXCR, giving one entry per CDR3 protein. This repertoire shows fewer than 250,000 distinct CDR3 sequences, approximately 13% found once; its top ten account for 1.5% to 2%. Sequenced input: PBMCs. The receptors shown here come from a human donor in good health (CMV status not recorded). Some clones in this sample may be carry-over from other donors' samples. Each CDR3 is given with its conserved first and last residue. A D gene is named only where the DNA matches it firmly. A row's size may be missing; if present it is once, few, many or a size class.

v_gene: TRBV7-2; abundance: many; j_gene: TRBJ2-2; d_gene: -; CDR3aa: CASTQVTSWAGELFF; CDR3nt: TGTGCCAGCACCCAAGTAACTAGCTGGGCCGGGGAGCTGTTTTTT
v_gene: TRBV7-2; abundance: medium-sized; j_gene: TRBJ2-2; d_gene: TRBD1; CDR3aa: CASSTQGAGTGELFF; CDR3nt: TGTGCCAGCAGCACTCAGGGGGCGGGCACCGGGGAGCTGTTTTTT
v_gene: TRBV29-1; abundance: -; j_gene: TRBJ1-1; d_gene: -; CDR3aa: CSVAYGGAGTEAFF; CDR3nt: TGCAGCGTCGCCTATGGAGGGGCGGGCACTGAAGCTTTCTTT
v_gene: TRBV19; abundance: -; j_gene: TRBJ2-3; d_gene: -; CDR3aa: CASVAVGTDTQYF; CDR3nt: TGTGCCAGTGTAGCAGTCGGCACAGATACGCAGTATTTT
v_gene: TRBV20-1; abundance: few; j_gene: TRBJ2-7; d_gene: TRBD2; CDR3aa: CSATPGLAGPVYEQYF; CDR3nt: TGCAGTGCTACTCCGGGACTAGCGGGGCCCGTCTACGAGCAGTACTTC
v_gene: TRBV7-9; abundance: -; j_gene: TRBJ1-1; d_gene: -; CDR3aa: CASSLVSQVNTEAFF; CDR3nt: TGTGCCAGCAGCTTAGTTTCACAGGTGAACACTGAAGCTTTCTTT
v_gene: TRBV6-1; abundance: many; j_gene: TRBJ2-3; d_gene: -; CDR3aa: CASSYSSGVGTDTQYF; CDR3nt: TGTGCCAGCAGTTACAGTAGCGGAGTGGGGACAGATACGCAGTATTTT
v_gene: TRBV28; abundance: many; j_gene: TRBJ2-3; d_gene: -; CDR3aa: CASSLDGDTQYF; CDR3nt: TGTGCCAGCAGTTTGGACGGCGATACGCAGTATTTT
v_gene: TRBV12-5; abundance: -; j_gene: TRBJ2-5; d_gene: -; CDR3aa: CASGLDGRETQYF; CDR3nt: TGTGCTAGTGGCTTGGACGGAAGGGAGACCCAGTACTTC
v_gene: TRBV29-1; abundance: many; j_gene: TRBJ2-7; d_gene: TRBD2; CDR3aa: CSARLAGSGEQYF; CDR3nt: TGCAGCGCCAGACTAGCGGGATCAGGGGAGCAGTACTTC
v_gene: TRBV27; abundance: -; j_gene: TRBJ2-5; d_gene: -; CDR3aa: CASSSYRAPLTETQYF; CDR3nt: TGTGCCAGCAGTTCCTACAGGGCCCCCTTGACGGAGACCCAGTACTTC
v_gene: TRBV29-1; abundance: -; j_gene: TRBJ2-5; d_gene: -; CDR3aa: CSVSTPGFETQYF; CDR3nt: TGCAGCGTTTCCACTCCGGGGTTTGAGACCCAGTACTTC
v_gene: TRBV7-9; abundance: many; j_gene: TRBJ2-7; d_gene: TRBD1; CDR3aa: CASSFRTGGLYEQYF; CDR3nt: TGTGCCAGCAGCTTTCGGACAGGGGGATTGTACGAGCAGTACTTC
v_gene: TRBV19; abundance: few; j_gene: TRBJ1-1; d_gene: -; CDR3aa: CASSMTATTEAFF; CDR3nt: TGTGCCAGTAGTATGACAGCGACCACTGAAGCTTTCTTT
v_gene: TRBV20-1; abundance: once; j_gene: TRBJ2-7; d_gene: TRBD1; CDR3aa: CSASFGTEGQYF; CDR3nt: TGCAGTGCTAGCTTCGGGACAGAAGGGCAGTACTTC
v_gene: TRBV29-1; abundance: -; j_gene: TRBJ2-7; d_gene: -; CDR3aa: CSVDSGQLPYEQYF; CDR3nt: TGCAGCGTCGACTCAGGACAGCTTCCCTACGAGCAGTACTTC
v_gene: TRBV19; abundance: few; j_gene: TRBJ1-1; d_gene: -; CDR3aa: CASSGTSGTEAFF; CDR3nt: TGTGCCAGTAGTGGAACTTCGGGCACTGAAGCTTTCTTT
v_gene: TRBV18; abundance: -; j_gene: TRBJ2-1; d_gene: -; CDR3aa: CASSPPTDPYNEQFF; CDR3nt: TGTGCCAGCTCACCACCGACTGATCCCTACAATGAGCAGTTCTTC
v_gene: TRBV28; abundance: few; j_gene: TRBJ1-2; d_gene: TRBD1; CDR3aa: CASRPTGQGAEGYTF; CDR3nt: TGTGCCAGCAGACCCACTGGACAGGGGGCGGAGGGCTACACCTTC
v_gene: TRBV6-1; abundance: few; j_gene: TRBJ1-6; d_gene: -; CDR3aa: CASILQGSADSPLHF; CDR3nt: TGTGCCAGTATACTTCAGGGGAGTGCGGATTCACCCCTCCACTTT